This TCR beta chain was captured by sequencing in a study of post-analysis software for immune sequencing data. Study overall: The courses of disease that were included comprised relapsing-remitting, secondary progressive and progressive-relapsing multiple sclerosis. Broader study findings: There was significantly lower normalized Chao1 diversity in multiple sclerosis patients than in controls. Samples from one preparation batch, clustered by F measure, grouped strongly together. There were five TRBV segments more frequent in patients than controls, and TRBV5-6, TRBV5-1 and TRBV20-1 were among them.

After removal of 6 bases from V and 4 bases from J, the junction contained 10 bases not matched to a gene. This CDR3 region has 15 residues. Germline lookup yields CDR1 SGHRS and CDR2 YFSETQ. As to this clonotype: As yet, its antigen is unknown.

Sequencing libraries made from TCR beta cDNA carried unique molecular identifiers. When roughly 0.85 to 11 million T cells were used, they gave roughly 500,000 cDNA molecules. TCRdb passed the PCR reads through MiXCR, listing each CDR3 protein once. The sample consists of 820,000 or so distinct CDR3 sequences, about 57% of them appearing once. Sequencing was performed on blood. This chain joins TRBV5-1 and TRBJ2-5; 9 bases align to TRBD1. This clonotype was sampled from a girl under 18 with multiple sclerosis. The CDR3 loop is CASTYGTGSGETQYF. CDR3 sequence (DNA): TGCGCCAGCACCTACGGGACAGGGTCGGGAGAGACCCAGTACTTC.